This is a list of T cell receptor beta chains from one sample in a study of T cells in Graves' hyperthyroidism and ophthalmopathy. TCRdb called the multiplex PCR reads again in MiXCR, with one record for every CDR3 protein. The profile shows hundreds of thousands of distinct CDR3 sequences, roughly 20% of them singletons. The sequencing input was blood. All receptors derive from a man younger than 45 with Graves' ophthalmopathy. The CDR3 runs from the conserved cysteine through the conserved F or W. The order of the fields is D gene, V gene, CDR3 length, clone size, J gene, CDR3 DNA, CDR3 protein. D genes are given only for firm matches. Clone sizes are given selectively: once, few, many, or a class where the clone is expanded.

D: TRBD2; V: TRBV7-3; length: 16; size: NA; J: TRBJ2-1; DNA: TGTGCCAGCAGCAGGGCTAGCGGGGGAATAGATAATGAGCAGTTCTTC; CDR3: CASSRASGGIDNEQFF
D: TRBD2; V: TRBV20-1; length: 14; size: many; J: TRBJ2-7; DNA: TGCAGTGCCCTGCGGCCTAGCGGAACCTACGAGCAGTACTTC; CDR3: CSALRPSGTYEQYF
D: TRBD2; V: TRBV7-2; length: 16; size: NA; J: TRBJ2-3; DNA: TGTGCCAGCAGCTTAAACAGCGGGGGGGGCACAGATACGCAGTATTTT; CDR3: CASSLNSGGGTDTQYF
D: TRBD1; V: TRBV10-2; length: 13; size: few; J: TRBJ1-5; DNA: TGCGCCAGCGGGACAGAAGGAGATCAGCCCCAGCATTTT; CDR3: CASGTEGDQPQHF
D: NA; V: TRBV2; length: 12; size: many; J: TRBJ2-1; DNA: TGTGCCAGCAGTGACCTGCTAGCGAGGCAGTTCTTC; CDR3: CASSDLLARQFF
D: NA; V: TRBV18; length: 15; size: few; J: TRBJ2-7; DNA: TGTGCCAGCTCACCGCCCTCGCGGGAAACTCCCGAGCAGTACTTC; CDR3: CASSPPSRETPEQYF
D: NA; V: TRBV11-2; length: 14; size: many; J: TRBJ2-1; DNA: TGTGCCAGCAGCTGGCAGGCATCCTACAATGAGCAGTTCTTC; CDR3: CASSWQASYNEQFF
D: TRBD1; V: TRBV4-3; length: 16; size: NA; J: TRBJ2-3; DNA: TGCGCCAGCAGCCAGGGGGACAGGGGATTCGCAGATACGCAGTATTTT; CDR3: CASSQGDRGFADTQYF
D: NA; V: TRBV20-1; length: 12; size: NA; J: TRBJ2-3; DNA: TGCAGTGCTAGGGAAACTGTAGATACGCAGTATTTT; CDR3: CSARETVDTQYF
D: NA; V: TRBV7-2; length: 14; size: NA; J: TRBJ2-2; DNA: TGTGCCAGCAGCTTGGACGGTGCGGCCGGGGAGCTGTTTTTT; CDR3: CASSLDGAAGELFF
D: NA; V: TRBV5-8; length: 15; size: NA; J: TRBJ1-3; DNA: TGTGCCAGCAGCGTTGCGGGAATATCTGGAAACACCATATATTTT; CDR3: CASSVAGISGNTIYF
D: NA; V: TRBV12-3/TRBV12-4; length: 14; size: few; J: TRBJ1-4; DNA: TGTGCCAGCAGTTTATCCCGGTTGAATGAAAAACTGTTTTTT; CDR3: CASSLSRLNEKLFF
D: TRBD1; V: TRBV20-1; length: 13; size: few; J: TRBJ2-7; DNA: TGCAGTGCTCGGGGACAGGTCCACTACGAGCAGTACTTC; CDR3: CSARGQVHYEQYF
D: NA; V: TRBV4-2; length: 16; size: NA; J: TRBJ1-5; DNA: TGTGCCAGCAGCCAAGAGGCAGGGTCAAGCAATCAGCCCCAGCATTTT; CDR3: CASSQEAGSSNQPQHF
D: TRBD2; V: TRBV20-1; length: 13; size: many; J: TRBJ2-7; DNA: TGCAGTGCCCGGACTAGCGGGAACTACGAGCAGTACTTC; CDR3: CSARTSGNYEQYF
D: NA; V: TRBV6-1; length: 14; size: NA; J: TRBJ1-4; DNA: TGTGCCAGCAGTGAACAGGGGCTAGATGAAAAACTGTTTTTT; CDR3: CASSEQGLDEKLFF
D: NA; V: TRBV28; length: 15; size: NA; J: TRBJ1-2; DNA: TGTGCCAGCAGTTTCGGTGGCAGCTCGCCCTATGGCTACACCTTC; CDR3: CASSFGGSSPYGYTF